Listed below are T cell receptor beta chains from one sample, sequenced in a study of blood T cell dynamics during melanoma immunotherapy. Assay: immunoSEQ multiplex PCR; the TCRdb copy retains only in-frame clones and omits some. The sample includes several thousand clones, around 96% of them seen just once. Sample: effector memory CD8+ T cells from blood, taken from a patient treated with checkpoint blockade. The receptors here all came from a human donor with melanoma. Each CDR3 is given with its conserved first and last residue. The D gene is left open where the match is weak. Some rows have no size entry. The others give once, few or many, or a class for an expanded clone.

v_gene,j_gene,d_gene,abundance,CDR3nt,CDR3aa
TRBV9,TRBJ2-1,-,-,TGTGCCAGCAGCGTAGGGTCTCGGGAGCAGTTCTTC,CASSVGSREQFF
TRBV9,TRBJ2-3,TRBD2,-,TGTGCCAGCAGCGGCCCCTCGAGCGGGAGGGCCGCAGATACGCAGTATTTT,CASSGPSSGRAADTQYF
TRBV2,TRBJ1-1,-,-,TGTGCCAGCAGGGGAGGGACTGAAGCTTTCTTT,CASRGGTEAFF
TRBV10-3,TRBJ2-1,-,-,TGTGCCATCAGTGAGTCGGAGGTCTCCTCCTACAATGAGCAGTTCTTC,CAISESEVSSYNEQFF
TRBV4-1,TRBJ2-7,-,-,TGCGCCAGCAGCCAAGAGTATGGGACACAGGCCTACGAGCAGTACTTC,CASSQEYGTQAYEQYF
TRBV21-1,TRBJ1-4,-,-,TGTGCCAGCAGCAAGAGGTCCGAACCCAATGAAAAACTGTTTTTT,CASSKRSEPNEKLFF
TRBV13,TRBJ2-7,-,-,TGTGCCAGCGCAAAGGGTTTCCACGAGCAGTACTTC,CASAKGFHEQYF
TRBV7-8,TRBJ2-7,-,-,TGTGCCAGCAGCTTACAGGTTTTAGCCTACGAGCAGTACTTC,CASSLQVLAYEQYF
TRBV7-9,TRBJ2-2,-,-,TGTGCCAGCAGCTGGGAGGAGACCGGGGAGCTGTTTTTT,CASSWEETGELFF
TRBV13,TRBJ2-7,-,-,TGTGCCAGCAGCTTAGTAGGGAATCTGGAATACGAGCAGTACTTC,CASSLVGNLEYEQYF
TRBV10-3,TRBJ1-2,-,-,TGTGCCATCAGTGAACAAGACTATGGCTACACCTTC,CAISEQDYGYTF
TRBV19,TRBJ2-2,-,once,TGTGCCAGTAGTCTTTTACCGGCACCGGCGACCGGGGAGCTGTTTTTT,CASSLLPAPATGELFF
TRBV28,TRBJ2-7,-,-,TGTGCCAGCAGCCTGTCCCTCGATCCGGGACCGTCCTACGAGCAGTACTTC,CASSLSLDPGPSYEQYF
TRBV7-8,TRBJ2-1,-,-,TGTGCCAGCAGGTCGGAGGGCAATGAGCAGTTCTTC,CASRSEGNEQFF
TRBV28,TRBJ2-2,TRBD1,-,TGTGCCAGCAGTGACCGGGACAGGGACACCGGGGAGCTGTTTTTT,CASSDRDRDTGELFF
TRBV27,TRBJ2-7,-,-,TGTGCCAGCCACCTGGGGGTTGGGAGCTCGCCCATCTACGAGCAGTACTTC,CASHLGVGSSPIYEQYF
TRBV5-6,TRBJ2-2,TRBD1,-,TGTGCCAGCAGCTTGGAGGGGGCGGGCGGGGAGCTGTTTTTT,CASSLEGAGGELFF
TRBV10-1,TRBJ2-5,TRBD2,-,TGCGCCAGCAGTGAGTCGAGGCTAGCGGATAGAGGTCGGGAGCAGTACTTC,CASSESRLADRGREQYF